This T cell receptor beta chain was retrieved from a study of response to subunit inactivated influenza vaccine. TCRdb reprocessed the RT-PCR reads with MiXCR, giving one entry per CDR3 protein. Of some 500,000 distinct CDR3 sequences listed, approximately 15% are singletons. Findings and limits, study-wide: Researchers suggested that each seasonal influenza vaccination recruits few new T cells.

This CDR3 has 16 residues. Germline V CDR1 and CDR2: MNHEY, SVGEGT. The J segment lost 2 bases and the V segment lost 2 bases, leaving 6 bases of the junction unmatched. Points on this clonotype: The target antigen is unknown.

This receptor was obtained from a man aged 45 to 70 who received an inactivated influenza vaccine. The sample here was CD4+ T cells sorted from PBMCs, taken 23 to 25 months after vaccination. This sequence joins TRBV6-2 or TRBV6-3 and TRBJ1-2, with 9 bases matching TRBD1. The CDR3 loop is CASSYGQGRGNYGYTF. DNA of the CDR3: TGTGCCAGCAGTTACGGACAGGGGAGGGGAAACTATGGCTACACCTTC.